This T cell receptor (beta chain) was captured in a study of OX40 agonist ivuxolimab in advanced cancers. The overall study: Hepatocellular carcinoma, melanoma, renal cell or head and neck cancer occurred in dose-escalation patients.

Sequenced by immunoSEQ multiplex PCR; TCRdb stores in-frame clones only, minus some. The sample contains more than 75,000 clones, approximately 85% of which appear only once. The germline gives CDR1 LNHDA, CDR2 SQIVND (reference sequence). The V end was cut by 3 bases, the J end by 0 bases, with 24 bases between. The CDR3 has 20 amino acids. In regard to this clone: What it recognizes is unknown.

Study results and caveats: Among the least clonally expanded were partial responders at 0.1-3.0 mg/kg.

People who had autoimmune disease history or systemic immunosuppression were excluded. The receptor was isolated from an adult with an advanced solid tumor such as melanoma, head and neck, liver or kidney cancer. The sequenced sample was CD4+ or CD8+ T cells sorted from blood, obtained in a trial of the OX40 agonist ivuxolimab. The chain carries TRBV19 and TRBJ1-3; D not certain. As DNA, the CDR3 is TGTGCCAGTAGTATGGATCAATTGGGCAGCACGACCTACTCTGGAAACACCATATATTTT. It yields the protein CASSMDQLGSTTYSGNTIYF.